These 10 T cell receptor beta chains came from one sample sequenced in a study of shared clonotypes between healthy human individuals. Sequenced by immunoSEQ multiplex PCR; TCRdb stores in-frame clones only, minus some. The data contain 850,000 to 1,200,000 clones, more than 60% of them singletons. The sequencing input was memory CD4+ T cells sorted from blood. The subset was: CD45RA-negative fraction. Every receptor here comes from a young man in good health.

V gene TRBV6-6 combines with J gene TRBJ2-7, with D possibly matching TRBD2 (6 bases). The CDR3 length is 14 residues. The V gene's germline CDR1 is MNHNY and CDR2 SVGAGI (reference sequence). Trimming removed 4 bases at V and 0 bases at J, with 10 bases between. CDR3 region: CASSSSGFSYEQYF. The CDR3, as DNA: TGTGCCAGCAGTTCCAGCGGGTTCTCCTACGAGCAGTACTTC.

Concerning this clone itself: The sample holds other DNA sequences that translate to the same CDR3. This rearrangement joins TRBV6-1 to TRBJ1-5; no reliable D call. V lost 2 bases and J 4 bases, leaving 6 bases between the germline ends. The CDR3 is 13 amino acids. The germline CDR1 and CDR2 sequences are MNHNS and SASEGT. The CDR3 is CASSESGNQPQHF. In nucleotides, the CDR3 is TGTGCCAGCAGTGAATCGGGGAATCAGCCCCAGCATTTT.

Worth noting for this clone: The same CDR3 can be traced to other DNA sequences in this sample. The chain uses TRBV18 and TRBJ1-4; D possibly corresponds to TRBD1 (5 bases). V was clipped by 0 bases and J by 8 bases, with 10 bases between them. In germline, CDR1 is KGHSH, CDR2 LQKENI. This CDR3 has 14 residues. CDR3 loop: CASSPPGLGEKLFF. The DNA of the CDR3 is TGTGCCAGCTCACCACCGGGACTTGGGGAAAAACTGTTTTTT.

This chain links TRBV5-6 with TRBJ2-7; 9 nucleotides match TRBD1. This CDR3 spans 13 amino acids. The V segment lost 5 bases and the J segment 0 bases; nucleotides outside the gene matches: 0. Germline CDR1 SGHDT, CDR2 YYEEEE. The CDR3 nucleotides are TGTGCCAGCAGGGACAGGGGCTCCTACGAGCAGTACTTC. This encodes CASRDRGSYEQYF.

This chain connects TRBV6-6 to TRBJ1-1; D might be TRBD1 (5 bases). The CDR3 consists of 16 residues. V was cut by 0 bases and J by 1 base, with 12 bases left in between. Germline-derived CDR1 and CDR2 are MNHNY and SVGAGI (reference sequence). The CDR3 DNA follows: TGTGCCAGCAGTTACTCGGGGGGGTTTAGGAACACTGAAGCTTTCTTT. It encodes CASSYSGGFRNTEAFF.

This chain joins TRBV2 and TRBJ2-3; the match to TRBD2 covers 7 bases. The CDR3 loop spans 15 amino acids. Germline CDR1 and CDR2: SNHLY and FYNNEI. Trimming took 7 bases from V and 0 from J; bases not matched to a gene: 7. CDR3 sequence (DNA): TGTGCCAGCACCGAACTAGCGACAAGCACAGATACGCAGTATTTT. It specifies CASTELATSTDTQYF.

This clone was seen at least ten times. This chain connects TRBV6-6 to TRBJ1-1; D remains ambiguous. Between the trimmed V and J ends, which lost 2 bases and 1 base, there was a span of 14 bases. The CDR3 spans 16 residues. Germline assignment: CDR1 MNHNY and CDR2 SVGAGI (reference sequence). The CDR3 nucleotides read TGTGCCAGCAGTTACAAAGGGAGGATTAGGAACACTGAAGCTTTCTTT. Protein sequence: CASSYKGRIRNTEAFF.

The chain has TRBV18 and TRBJ2-3; the D is unclear. The CDR3 sequence is 18 residues long. Looked up from germline, CDR1 is KGHSH and CDR2 is LQKENI. The V gene lost 2 bases and the J gene lost 2 bases, with 20 bases spanning the gap. The CDR3 loop is CASSPYRTRDIVTDTQYF. CDR3 coding DNA: TGTGCCAGCTCACCATATCGAACAAGAGATATTGTCACAGATACGCAGTATTTT.

This chain connects TRBV18 to TRBJ1-2; D is uncertain. CDR3 length: 14 residues. Germline V CDR1 and CDR2: KGHSH, LQKENI. V lost 2 bases, J lost 2 bases, and 9 bases lay in between. The CDR3 sequence is CASSPTAKNYGYTF. The CDR3 DNA reads as TGTGCCAGCTCACCAACAGCTAAGAACTATGGCTACACCTTC.

This chain links TRBV7-9 with TRBJ1-3; no firm D call. The germline CDR1 and CDR2 sequences are SEHNR and FQNEAQ (reference sequence). The germline V and J ends were trimmed by 3 bases and 1 base, with 10 bases remaining between them. The CDR3 runs to 15 residues. The CDR3 DNA sequence: TGTGCCAGCAGCTTCGCGCCGGGGTCTGGAAACACCATATATTTT. Translating it yields CASSFAPGSGNTIYF.